The following is a T cell receptor (beta chain) sequence with its context. Germline CDR1 and CDR2: SGHDT and YYEEEE. This CDR3 has 15 residues. J lost 7 bases, V lost 4 bases, and 6 bases had no gene match. This record belongs to a study of T cell responses to AZD1222 COVID-19 vaccine. Produced via immunoSEQ multiplex PCR; TCRdb's table is partial and in-frame only. The sample shows around 150,000 clones, 90% to 95% of them seen only once. The chain joins TRBV5-6 to TRBJ2-2; TRBD1 aligns across 11 bases. The TCR comes from an adult who received the AZD1222 COVID-19 vaccine. The material sequenced was peripheral blood, taken 28 days after the second AZD1222 dose. CDR3 residues: CASSGWTGGLGELFF. CDR3 nucleotides: TGTGCCAGCAGCGGCTGGACAGGGGGCCTCGGGGAGCTGTTTTTT.